This entry features one T cell receptor beta chain sequence. The authors took PBMCs from 8.5 to 10 ml fresh peripheral blood. There were TCR beta CDR3 regions amplified from RNA transcripts. The HTBI primer set drove a first-round RT-PCR of the TCR CDR3. MiXCR, run by TCRdb on the multiplex PCR reads, gives a single entry per CDR3 protein. The table includes about 160,000 distinct CDR3 sequences, roughly 9.4% detected once. The sample originates from a study of T cells in Graves' hyperthyroidism and ophthalmopathy. The clonotype comes from a woman between 18 and 29 years old with Graves' hyperthyroidism that later progressed to Graves' ophthalmopathy. Sequencing used blood.

The CDR3 DNA sequence: TGCGCCAGCAGCTTGGGTAGTGGGGGGGGTTACAATGAGCAGTTCTTC. This translates into CASSLGSGGGYNEQFF. The chain is built from TRBV5-1 and TRBJ2-1; TRBD2 agrees at 7 bases. This CDR3 has 16 residues. Germline V CDR1 and CDR2: SGHRS, YFSETQ. J lost 4 bases, V lost 0 bases, and 7 bases had no gene match.